Below are 10 T cell receptor beta chains sequenced from a single sample in a study of T cell responses to AZD1222 COVID-19 vaccine (dated by TCRdb to the early 2020s). The time point label for this specimen denotes: about 28 days (+/-7) after the second vaccine dose. The method was the immunoSEQ multiplex PCR assay. TCRdb obtained this table from immuneACCESS and retained in-frame rearrangements with V and J assigned. These tables miss some clones; where compared with another copy, unresolved V genes account for less than half of the shortfall, and the remainder is unexplained. Within this sample are 90,000 or so clones, with more than 70% of them counted one time only. Roughly 5% of the sample comes from the top ten. This material consisted of peripheral blood, taken 28 days after the second AZD1222 dose. The receptors derive from an adult who received the AZD1222 COVID-19 vaccine.

The chain joins TRBV7-8 to TRBJ1-4; TRBD1 matches 7 bases. V was pared by 4 bases and J by 7 bases, with 15 bases of the junction left unmatched. Per the germline V gene, CDR1 is SGHVS and CDR2 is FQNEAQ. The CDR3 is 17 amino acids. CDR3 in DNA: TGTGCCAGCAGCTCCCCTCCCCGACAGGGAGTGGTTGAAAAACTGTTTTTT. Translating it yields CASSSPPRQGVVEKLFF.

The chain links TRBV5-6 to TRBJ2-3, with a tentative D call TRBD1 (5 bases). Germline values: CDR1 SGHDT, CDR2 YYEEEE. This CDR3 comprises 14 residues. V was clipped by 2 bases and J by 0 bases, with 7 bases between them. The CDR3 coding sequence is TGTGCCAGCAGCTTTGGGGCTAGCACAGATACGCAGTATTTT. Translation gives CASSFGASTDTQYF.

This clone was recorded only once. The chain uses TRBV28 and TRBJ2-3; 11 nucleotides agree with TRBD2. Trimming cost V 5 bases and J 2 bases; bases outside gene matches: 9. This CDR3 contains 17 residues. CDR1 MDHEN and CDR2 SYDVKM come from the germline V gene. CDR3 DNA: TGTGCCAGCAGTACCCCCATGGGACTAGCGGACACAGATACGCAGTATTTT. This gives the protein CASSTPMGLADTDTQYF.

This chain connects TRBV6-1 to TRBJ2-1, with no clear D. From germline, CDR1 is MNHNS and CDR2 SASEGT. V gave up 1 base and J gave up 0 bases, with 13 bases separating them. There are 17 residues in the CDR3. The CDR3 DNA reads TGTGCCAGCAGTGAAGAGGCATTTAGGAGCTCCTACAATGAGCAGTTCTTC. Its translation: CASSEEAFRSSYNEQFF.

V and J are TRBV2 and TRBJ1-6; D possibly corresponds to TRBD1 (5 bases). From germline, CDR1 is SNHLY and CDR2 FYNNEI. The CDR3 consists of 16 residues. Trimming took 7 bases from V and 2 from J, leaving 15 bases between them. The CDR3 sequence: CASKDQGSTYNSPLHF. The CDR3 DNA reads as TGTGCCAGCAAGGATCAGGGTTCAACCTATAATTCACCCCTCCACTTT.

The gene calls are TRBV7-6 and TRBJ2-3, with a possible D match to TRBD1 (6 bases). The germline V gene encodes CDR1 SGHVS and CDR2 FNYEAQ. CDR3 length: 16 amino acids. V dropped 4 bases and J dropped 4 bases, with 18 bases sitting between them. CDR3 sequence (DNA): TGTGCCAGCAGCTCAGGGGCCCGTGCGGGTCCAGATACGCAGTATTTT. This translates into CASSSGARAGPDTQYF.

This chain uses TRBV6-5 with TRBJ2-1; D perhaps matches TRBD1 (6 bases). Deletions cut 6 bases from V and 0 bases from J, with 12 bases between. This CDR3 is 15 amino acids long. Germline CDR1 and CDR2: MNHEY and SVGAGI. The CDR3 reads CASSGQTNSYNEQFF. The CDR3 bases are TGTGCCAGCAGCGGACAGACGAACTCCTACAATGAGCAGTTCTTC.

The V gene is TRBV11-2, the J gene TRBJ1-6; 9 bases fit TRBD1. The CDR3 covers 15 residues. Trimming took 4 bases from V and 8 from J; bases not matched to a gene: 6. Looked up from germline, CDR1 is SGHAT and CDR2 is FQNNGV. CDR3 in amino acids: CASSSNRGRDSPLHF. The CDR3 DNA is TGTGCCAGCAGCTCGAACAGGGGGCGGGATTCACCCCTCCACTTT.

This clone was counted a single time. CDR3 coding DNA: TGTGCCAGCAGCGAGGCACCGGGACAAGGATACGAGCAGTACTTC. Translating it yields CASSEAPGQGYEQYF. The chain has TRBV9 and TRBJ2-7; weak D call: TRBD1 (6 bases). The CDR3 has 15 amino acids. The germline V gene has CDR1 SGDLS and CDR2 YYNGEE. Trimming took 3 bases from V and 4 from J, leaving 17 bases between them.

This chain joins TRBV19 and TRBJ1-1, with no clear D. The CDR3 runs 12 residues. Trimming took off 6 bases at V and 6 bases at J, with 11 bases between the two ends. Germline V lookup: CDR1 LNHDA, CDR2 SQIVND (reference sequence). CDR3 amino acids: CASSVGGPEAFF. The CDR3 DNA reads as TGTGCCAGTAGCGTCGGTGGGCCTGAAGCTTTCTTT.